Described below is a single TCR beta chain sequence and its context. Its binding antigen is unknown. No base quality information exists; no much larger clone differs at one position. Whole blood was collected in K2EDTA tubes by collaborating institutions according to the institutions' own protocols. For TCRbeta analysis, collaborator samples were shipped as frozen whole blood, as isolated PBMCs, or as DNA extracted from either sample type. The immunoSEQ Assay, a bias-controlled multiplex PCR, was used to amplify TCRbeta CDR3 regions from genomic DNA. The original pipeline was this. The number of nucleated cells in each sample was estimated by amplification of reference gene primers within the assay. To quantify the absolute abundance of each unique TCRbeta CDR3 rearrangement, sequence reads were collapsed and filtered. Productive Simpson clonality was computed per sample as the square root of Simpson's diversity index over productive rearrangements. The source is immuneACCESS, and TCRdb retained only in-frame sequences with V and J called. Part of the clones is not carried over; for the studies checked, unresolved V genes explain less than half of this, and the remainder is unexplained. V, J and clone size reflect that table, while D and trimming were determined from the DNA. This sample holds tens of thousands of clones; about four fifths were observed only once. Roughly 15% of the sample is taken by the ten largest.

At the junction V is shortened by 4 bases and J by 6 bases, with 13 bases in between. The CDR3, cysteine through phenylalanine, is 13 amino acids long. The retained sequence is limited to the CDR3, 39 bases, with the frame set at the first base. The germline V gene (reference sequence) gives CDR1 as LGHDT and CDR2 as YNNKEL. This record comes from a study of blood T cell repertoires in COVID-19 (dated by TCRdb to between 2020 and 2021). Study-wide context: The collaborator samples originated in the United States, Italy and Spain and spanned the acute and convalescent phases of COVID-19. The dataset comprised deeply sampled blood TCRbeta repertoires from subjects exposed to, actively infected with, or recovered from COVID-19. The repertoires were released in a freely available public database meant as a resource for research on the immune response to SARS-CoV-2. The samples were drawn from the first 160 participants of the ongoing ImmuneRACE study and from 1,254 subjects provided by 6 global collaborators. Sample metadata almost always included a de-identified subject ID, COVID-19 status, age in years and sex. Where available, HLA class I and class II types were obtained from metadata supplied by the sample provider rather than from assay-based typing. The material from the prospective study consisted of cDNA or gDNA derived from T cells, B-cell-depleted T cells, or PBMCs.

Study-wide findings and limitations: The amount of clinical and demographic metadata varied by source and participant and was provided uncurated.

Sequencing was carried out using peripheral blood. Recombination joined TRBV3-1 (or the pseudogene TRBV3-2) with TRBJ2-7, with a tentative D gene TRBD2 over 6 matching bases. The source of this sequence is a human donor in a cohort sampled during active COVID-19. The CDR3 here reads CASSPKEGREQYF. The bases read TGTGCCAGCAGCCCCAAGGAGGGCCGCGAGCAGTACTTC.